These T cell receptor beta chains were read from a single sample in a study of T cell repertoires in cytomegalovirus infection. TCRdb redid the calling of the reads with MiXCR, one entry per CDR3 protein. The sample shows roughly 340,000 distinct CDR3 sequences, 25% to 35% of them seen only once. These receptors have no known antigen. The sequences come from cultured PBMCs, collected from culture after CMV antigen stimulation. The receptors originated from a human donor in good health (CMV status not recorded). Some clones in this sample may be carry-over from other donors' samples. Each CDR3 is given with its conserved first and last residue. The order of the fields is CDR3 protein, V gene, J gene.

CASTPPGGLVAGELFF,TRBV12-3/TRBV12-4,TRBJ2-2
CASRRVNTGELFF,TRBV10-2,TRBJ2-2
CASRTDIISEAFF,TRBV6-1,TRBJ1-1
CASSLETGANTGELFF,TRBV5-1,TRBJ2-2
CASSLSAVNTEAFF,TRBV28,TRBJ1-1
CASSLEAPNHGYTF,TRBV7-9,TRBJ1-2
CASSSDRERYTF,TRBV7-9,TRBJ1-2
CASSHPGLAGTRDTQYF,TRBV4-1,TRBJ2-3
CSASRLVGNEQFF,TRBV20-1,TRBJ2-1
CSARPPGQAYNEQFF,TRBV20-1,TRBJ2-1
CASSPQGASDYGYTF,TRBV18,TRBJ1-2
CASSPGRGGGYTF,TRBV11-3,TRBJ1-2
CASSYDEGNTIYF,TRBV6-6,TRBJ1-3
CASRPQGVSNQPQHF,TRBV27,TRBJ1-5
CASWDGGNQPQHF,TRBV27,TRBJ1-5
CASRAGQGGTEAFF,TRBV27,TRBJ1-1
CASSFRGWYEQYF,TRBV28,TRBJ2-7
CASTRWPREPTDTQYF,TRBV12-3/TRBV12-4,TRBJ2-3
CASSVPGTSGILNTGELFF,TRBV7-8,TRBJ2-2
CATSRDFRSEETQYF,TRBV15,TRBJ2-5
CASSSGQGANTIYF,TRBV7-7,TRBJ1-3
CSVLRGLNTEAFF,TRBV29-1,TRBJ1-1
CAWSARGRARTGELFF,TRBV30,TRBJ2-2
CASSLDQGPYGYTF,TRBV5-1,TRBJ1-2
CASSEGRDGAVEQYF,TRBV2,TRBJ2-7
CASSLGAGSTDTQYF,TRBV5-1,TRBJ2-3
CASSIEKQGAWFGIQYF,TRBV19,TRBJ2-4
CASSLGEKTQYF,TRBV7-2,TRBJ2-5
CASSPSTRQWIGELFF,TRBV4-1,TRBJ2-2
CASSEAGLASETQYF,TRBV6-1,TRBJ2-5
CASSPLRPLLNYGYTF,TRBV27,TRBJ1-2
CASSPPTSGPTGELFF,TRBV18,TRBJ2-2
CASSPTRYRGDNYGYTF,TRBV7-9,TRBJ1-2
CASSLMTGVNEKLFF,TRBV7-2,TRBJ1-4
CASSDRVGAGETQYF,TRBV2,TRBJ2-5
CASSQEQVRRGRTGELFF,TRBV4-2,TRBJ2-2
CASSETGVDWAKNIQYF,TRBV2,TRBJ2-4
CSAIPGTSADNEQFF,TRBV20-1,TRBJ2-1
CASRTGTPNTEAFF,TRBV5-5,TRBJ1-1
CASSGARGPYTDTQYF,TRBV27,TRBJ2-3
CASSLPGQLNTGELFF,TRBV5-4,TRBJ2-2
CASGGTSSYEQYF,TRBV6-1,TRBJ2-7
CASSLAGTVNQPQHF,TRBV7-2,TRBJ1-5
CASSQDSAQFLFGGTPHEQYF,TRBV4-1,TRBJ2-7
CASGLVLMGYTF,TRBV12-5,TRBJ1-2
CSASGQFKNIQYF,TRBV20-1,TRBJ2-4
CASSPYGFGTQYF,TRBV6-2/TRBV6-3,TRBJ2-5
CASSSLGGGEGTGELFF,TRBV6-6,TRBJ2-2
CASYEDRMNTEAFF,TRBV6-8,TRBJ1-1
CASSARQGGYEQYF,TRBV7-9,TRBJ2-7
CASPPLAGAPKSYNEQFF,TRBV28,TRBJ2-1
CASREGHSSGNTIYF,TRBV6-5,TRBJ1-3